This paragraph reports one T cell receptor (beta chain). This record comes from a study of blood T cell repertoires in COVID-19. This CDR3 comprises 13 residues. V trimming: 5 bases; J trimming: 1 base; junction bases outside the gene matches: 1. Germline V gene data show CDR1 as SEHNR and CDR2 as FQNEAQ (reference sequence). Here immunoSEQ multiplex PCR was the method, and the copy in TCRdb shows in-frame clones only, minus some. This table has roughly 87,000 clones, over 80% appearing once. The receptor was isolated from a woman in her 70s with acute or convalescent COVID-19. The chain joins TRBV7-9 to TRBJ1-1; 7 nucleotides line up with TRBD1. The sample taken for sequencing was peripheral blood. The chain's CDR3 is CASSGQANTEAFF. In nucleotides, the CDR3 is TGTGCCAGCAGCGGACAGGCGAACACTGAAGCTTTCTTT.